The clone carrying this T cell receptor beta chain was seen ten or more times. Antigen specificity is unknown. The data stem from a study of human T cells and chemical hapten exposure. Study results and caveats: PT1 expanded TCR counts and patch test score were linked, and their correlation was positive.

V gave up 5 bases and J gave up 2 bases, with 9 bases separating them. Looked up from germline, CDR1 is MNHNY and CDR2 is SVGAGI (reference sequence). The CDR3 is 13 residues long. Noted time point: patch test 2, 6 weeks after DPC sensitization. Indicated treatment: therapeutic diphenylcyclopropenone sensitization with weekly scalp DPC. Unseparated into fractions, whole blood served as the source from which total RNA was extracted. Individual cDNA molecules each carried unique molecular identifiers attached by the library. TCRdb reanalysed the RACE reads using MiXCR and keeps one entry per CDR3 protein. The sample holds about 40,000 distinct CDR3 sequences, roughly 3.3% seen once.

The chain links TRBV6-6 to TRBJ1-2; D is ambiguous. The source of this sequence is a man aged 35 to 55 with alopecia areata. Some clones in this sample may be carry-over from other donors' samples. The sample here was whole blood, taken in connection with sensitization to the hapten diphenylcyclopropenone (DPC). The CDR3: CASSPGLNYGYTF. In DNA form, the CDR3 reads TGTGCCAGCAGTCCCGGACTCAACTATGGCTACACCTTC.